A single sample gave rise to the 32 T cell receptor beta chains below, sequenced in a study of T cell responses to AZD1222 COVID-19 vaccine. This table comes from immunoSEQ multiplex PCR, and its TCRdb copy is limited to in-frame clones, with some not included. Of around 50,000 clones in the sample, approximately 84% are singletons; the top ten hold about a sixth. The input for sequencing was peripheral blood, taken on day 0 of AZD1222 vaccination. Receptors originate from an adult in good health.

The gene calls are TRBV9 and TRBJ2-4; 8 bases line up with TRBD1. The V and J ends lost 0 bases and 4 bases, in that order; junction bases with no gene match: 6. Germline values: CDR1 SGDLS, CDR2 YYNGEE. CDR3 length equals 16 residues. The CDR3 is CASSVELTGVKNIQYF. The CDR3 nucleotides are TGTGCCAGCAGCGTAGAGCTGACAGGGGTAAAAAACATTCAGTACTTC.

This clone appeared once. This chain uses TRBV6-5 with TRBJ1-2; D gene unclear. Between the trimmed V and J ends, which lost 8 bases and 5 bases, there was a span of 12 bases. This CDR3 contains 12 residues. Germline loops: CDR1 MNHEY, CDR2 SVGAGI. The CDR3 region is CASSGPSYGYTF. The DNA for the CDR3 is TGTGCCAGCTCAGGCCCCAGTTATGGCTACACCTTC.

Worth noting for this clone: A junction end diverges from the germline sequence, so it may reflect a read error. CDR3 bases: TGTGCCAGCAGGGAAGGCCCTCGAGGGGAGACCCAGTACTTC. As protein: CASREGPRGETQYF. The gene calls are TRBV2 and TRBJ2-5; tentatively, D is TRBD2 (5 bases). This CDR3 comprises 14 residues. The V gene's germline CDR1 is SNHLY and CDR2 FYNNEI.

This chain links TRBV19 with TRBJ2-7; D perhaps matches TRBD1 (6 bases). Per the germline V gene, CDR1 is LNHDA and CDR2 is SQIVND (reference sequence). This CDR3 spans 15 amino acids. Trimming shortened V by 3 bases and J by 2 bases, and 14 bases separated the two germline ends. CDR3 DNA: TGTGCCAGTAGTATGCTAGGGGACATCGCCTACGAGCAGTACTTC. Encoded protein: CASSMLGDIAYEQYF.

The V gene is TRBV11-3, the J gene TRBJ1-1; D remains ambiguous. CDR3 length: 13 residues. The germline V and J ends were trimmed by 9 bases and 1 base, with 12 bases remaining between them. Looked up from germline, CDR1 is SGHNT and CDR2 is YENEEA. CDR3 loop: CASSAGRNTEAFF. For the CDR3, the DNA is TGTGCCAGTTCTGCGGGCCGGAACACTGAAGCTTTCTTT.

CDR3 in DNA: TGTGCCAGCAGCCCCAGCGGGGCGGGGGCCGGGGAGCTGTTTTTT. It yields the protein CASSPSGAGAGELFF. The gene calls are TRBV11-3 and TRBJ2-2; 7 bases line up with TRBD2. Germline V lookup: CDR1 SGHNT, CDR2 YENEEA. Trimming at V came to 5 bases and at J to 6 bases, leaving 9 bases not matched to a gene. The CDR3 length is 15 residues.

The gene calls are TRBV6-5 and TRBJ2-2, with D maybe TRBD2 (5 bases). The length of the CDR3 is 14 residues. The germline V gene encodes CDR1 MNHEY and CDR2 SVGAGI. The V and J ends lost 6 bases and 7 bases respectively, with 15 bases between them. CDR3 DNA: TGTGCCAGCAGACCCTCGAGGGTTAGCGGGGAGCTGTTTTTT. Translation: CASRPSRVSGELFF.

This chain connects TRBV19 to TRBJ1-2, with D possibly matching TRBD1 (5 bases). V lost 5 bases and J 4 bases, leaving 11 bases between the germline ends. CDR1 and CDR2 from the germline V gene are LNHDA and SQIVND (reference sequence). The CDR3 loop spans 13 amino acids. The CDR3 region has the DNA TGTGCCAGTAGTCCCAGGACAACCTATGGCTACACCTTC. Protein: CASSPRTTYGYTF. The complete variable domain, with remaining parts taken from reference TRBV19 and TRBJ1-2, reads DGGITQSPKYLFRKEGQNVTLSCEQNLNHDAMYWYRQDPGQGLRLIYYSQIVNDFQKGDIAEGYSVSREKKESFPLTVTSAQKNPTAFYLCASSPRTTYGYTFGSGTRLTVV.

The rearrangement links TRBV7-6 to TRBJ1-3, with D possibly TRBD1 on 5 matching bases. V shed 3 bases and J shed 8 bases, with 11 bases lying between them. The CDR3 has 13 amino acids. Germline CDR1 SGHVS, CDR2 FNYEAQ. The CDR3 bases are TGTGCCAGCAGCTTGTCTCAGGGAGACACCATATATTTT. Amino acids: CASSLSQGDTIYF.

The chain couples TRBV11-3 to TRBJ2-1; D is unclear. The V end lost 1 base, the J end lost 8 bases, and 18 bases lay between the germline ends. This CDR3 spans 16 amino acids. Per germline, CDR1 SGHNT and CDR2 YENEEA. The CDR3 DNA reads as TGTGCCAGCAGCTTAGGGGAAGGTGCGTCGTTCTATGAGCAGTTCTTC. The encoded protein is CASSLGEGASFYEQFF.

CDR3 coding DNA: TGTGCCAGCAGTTTACCCGGGGTCGCCGGGCAGCCCCAGCATTTT. This translates into CASSLPGVAGQPQHF. The chain uses TRBV28 and TRBJ1-5; D gene unclear. This CDR3 has 15 residues. V shed 2 bases and J shed 7 bases, with 15 bases lying between them. Germline V gives CDR1 MDHEN, CDR2 SYDVKM.

The chain is built from TRBV7-2 and TRBJ2-7; the match to TRBD1 covers 9 bases. CDR3 size: 16 residues. CDR1 and CDR2 from the germline V gene are SGHTA and FQGNSA. J lost 7 bases, V lost 5 bases, and 15 bases had no gene match. The CDR3 region has the DNA TGTGCCAGCAGCGTTAGCGCCGGGACAGGGTTTAGTGAGCAGTACTTC. Protein product: CASSVSAGTGFSEQYF.

The rearrangement uses TRBV18 and TRBJ1-1, with TRBD1 identical over 8 bases. Per germline, CDR1 KGHSH and CDR2 LQKENI. V dropped 3 bases and J dropped 0; count of bases not matched to a gene: 6. The CDR3 is 16 amino acids. As DNA, the CDR3 is TGTGCCAGCTCACCTCCGACAGGGGCGATGAACACTGAAGCTTTCTTT. Amino acid sequence: CASSPPTGAMNTEAFF. Drawing the rest from reference TRBV18 and TRBJ1-1, the complete variable domain is NAGVMQNPRHLVRRRGQEARLRCSPMKGHSHVYWYRQLPEEGLKFMVYLQKENIIDESGMPKERFSAEFPKEGPSILRIQQVVRGDSAAYFCASSPPTGAMNTEAFFGQGTRLTVV.

V and J are TRBV2 and TRBJ1-5, with no clear D. Per germline, CDR1 SNHLY and CDR2 FYNNEI. CDR3 length equals 12 residues. V lost 6 bases and J 1 base, leaving 4 bases between the germline ends. DNA of the CDR3: TGTGCCAGCAGCAAAAGCAATCAGCCCCAGCATTTT. Protein sequence: CASSKSNQPQHF.

This rearrangement joins TRBV29-1 to TRBJ1-3; D remains ambiguous. CDR1 and CDR2 (germline): SQVTM, ANQGSEA. This CDR3 spans 14 amino acids. CDR3 loop: CSPLLDGWWNTIYF. The CDR3 DNA follows: TGCAGTCCTCTCTTAGACGGCTGGTGGAACACCATATATTTT. The entire variable domain, with the rest obtained from reference TRBV29-1 and TRBJ1-3, is as follows: SAVISQKPSRDICQRGTSLTIQCQVDSQVTMMFWYRQQPGQSLTLIATANQGSEATYESGFVIDKFPISRPNLTFSTLTVSNMSPEDSSIYLCSPLLDGWWNTIYFGEGSWLTVV.

The chain uses TRBV7-9 and TRBJ2-1, with D maybe TRBD1 (6 bases). Trimming took 6 bases from V and 4 from J, leaving 16 bases between them. CDR3 size: 15 residues. Germline-derived CDR1 and CDR2 are SEHNR and FQNEAQ (reference sequence). The CDR3 loop is CASSPPGQVYNEQFF. For the CDR3, the DNA is TGTGCCAGCAGTCCCCCGGGACAAGTATACAATGAGCAGTTCTTC.

The sample holds one count of this clone. The chain employs TRBV5-8 and TRBJ2-5; D perhaps matches TRBD1 (5 bases). This CDR3 is built from 14 residues. Trimming pared 4 bases from V and 2 bases from J, leaving 12 bases between. Per germline, CDR1 SGHTS and CDR2 YDEGEE. The DNA of the CDR3 is TGTGCCAGCAGCCCACAACAGGTTCAAGAGACCCAGTACTTC. This sequence encodes CASSPQQVQETQYF.

The chain combines TRBV5-8 with TRBJ2-5; 8 positions agree with TRBD2. Germline V gene lookup returns CDR1 SGHTS and CDR2 YDEGEE. The length of the CDR3 is 14 residues. V dropped 4 bases and J dropped 5; count of bases not matched to a gene: 7. The CDR3 sequence is CASSARGGGETQYF. Here the CDR3 DNA reads TGTGCCAGCAGCGCTCGAGGCGGGGGGGAGACCCAGTACTTC.

The genes are TRBV18 and TRBJ2-3; D not certain. This CDR3 has 14 amino acids. The V end was cut by 3 bases, the J end by 1 base, with 8 bases between. The V gene's germline CDR1 is KGHSH and CDR2 LQKENI. Written as DNA, the CDR3 is TGTGCCAGCTCACCGGAATCTCGCACAGATACGCAGTATTTT. It specifies CASSPESRTDTQYF.

V is TRBV5-1 and J is TRBJ2-7; possible D gene TRBD2, 6 bases. With 1 base removed from V and 10 bases from J, the gap between germline ends came to 12 bases. CDR3 length: 12 amino acids. Germline V gives CDR1 SGHRS, CDR2 YFSETQ. CDR3 sequence reads: CASSLSGESQYF. In nucleotides, the CDR3 is TGCGCCAGCAGCTTGTCGGGGGAGAGTCAGTACTTC.

The chain uses TRBV28 and TRBJ1-2; D possibly corresponds to TRBD1 (6 bases). V was cut by 6 bases and J by 7 bases, with 18 bases left in between. Germline assignment: CDR1 MDHEN and CDR2 SYDVKM. This CDR3 contains 14 residues. CDR3: CASRKQGSVSGYTF. DNA for the CDR3: TGTGCCAGCAGGAAACAGGGCAGTGTCAGTGGCTACACCTTC.

This clone was detected only once. The V gene is TRBV5-4, the J gene TRBJ2-7; 11 nucleotides match TRBD2. Germline trimming cut 4 bases from V and 6 bases from J; bases unmatched to any gene: 9. Germline CDR1 and CDR2: SGHNT and YYREEE (reference sequence). The length of the CDR3 is 15 residues. The CDR3, as DNA: TGTGCCAGCAGCCTACTGACTAGCGGGAAGGGCGAGCAGTACTTC. Translating it yields CASSLLTSGKGEQYF.

The CDR3 sequence: CASSPVAGTNEQFF. The CDR3 nucleotides are TGCGCCAGCAGCCCCGTAGCAGGGACCAATGAGCAGTTCTTC. The chain links TRBV5-1 to TRBJ2-1; D may match TRBD1 or TRBD2 (5 bases each). Germline-derived CDR1 and CDR2 are SGHRS and YFSETQ. This CDR3 is built from 14 residues. V was pared by 4 bases and J by 6 bases, with 14 bases between.

The rearrangement links TRBV7-8 to TRBJ1-4; 10 bases map to TRBD1. Germline V CDR1 and CDR2: SGHVS, FQNEAQ. After removal of 5 bases from V and 3 bases from J, the junction contained 3 bases not matched to a gene. CDR3 length: 15 residues. Here the CDR3 reads CASSPGQGANEKLFF. CDR3 DNA: TGTGCCAGCAGCCCCGGACAGGGGGCTAATGAAAAACTGTTTTTT. The whole variable domain, filled in from reference TRBV7-8 and TRBJ1-4, reads GAGVSQSPRYKVAKRGQDVALRCDPISGHVSLFWYQQALGQGPEFLTYFQNEAQLDKSGLPSDRFFAERPEGSVSTLKIQRTQQEDSAVYLCASSPGQGANEKLFFGSGTQLSVL.

J is TRBJ1-1 and V is TRBV14, with no clear D. The germline gives CDR1 SGHDN, CDR2 FVKESK. The CDR3 runs 13 residues. V was pared by 1 base and J by 3 bases, with 6 bases between. CDR3 sequence: CASSQVWHTEAFF. The CDR3 nucleotides are TGTGCCAGCAGCCAAGTGTGGCACACTGAAGCTTTCTTT.

This clone was observed once. The chain joins TRBV11-3 to TRBJ2-7; D is possibly TRBD1 or TRBD2 (5 bases each). Trimming took off 5 bases at V and 0 bases at J, with 14 bases between the two ends. The CDR3 runs to 15 residues. Germline CDR1 and CDR2: SGHNT and YENEEA. For the CDR3, the DNA is TGTGCCAGCAGCCAAGGGACGGCTAGCTCCTACGAGCAGTACTTC. It encodes CASSQGTASSYEQYF.

The chain links TRBV9 to TRBJ2-7, with TRBD2 matching 11 bases. This CDR3 has 15 residues. The V segment lost 4 bases and the J segment 4 bases; nucleotides outside the gene matches: 7. Germline assignment: CDR1 SGDLS and CDR2 YYNGEE. The DNA of the CDR3 is TGTGCCAGCAGCCCCCGGCTAGCGGGAGGTTACGAGCAGTACTTC. Protein sequence: CASSPRLAGGYEQYF. The whole variable domain, remainder taken from reference TRBV9 and TRBJ2-7, is DSGVTQTPKHLITATGQRVTLRCSPRSGDLSVYWYQQSLDQGLQFLIQYYNGEERAKGNILERFSAQQFPDLHSELNLSSLELGDSALYFCASSPRLAGGYEQYFGPGTRLTVT.

This chain uses TRBV28 with TRBJ2-7, with D perhaps TRBD1 (6 bases). The CDR3 is 13 residues long. V shed 7 bases and J shed 2 bases, with 12 bases lying between them. The germline gives CDR1 MDHEN, CDR2 SYDVKM. The CDR3 reads CASILSGAYEQYF. CDR3 sequence (DNA): TGTGCCAGCATCCTATCAGGGGCCTACGAGCAGTACTTC.

This clone was detected a few times. The chain recombines TRBV28 with TRBJ1-2; D may be TRBD1 (5 bases). The germline V and J ends were trimmed by 2 bases and 6 bases, with 13 bases remaining between them. The CDR3 spans 14 residues. Germline values: CDR1 MDHEN, CDR2 SYDVKM. The CDR3 nucleotides are TGTGCCAGCAGTTTAAATCGGGGGTGGGATGGCTACACCTTC. The encoded protein is CASSLNRGWDGYTF.

The chain has TRBV11-3 and TRBJ2-1; D is perhaps TRBD1 (6 bases). Deletions cut 5 bases from V and 5 bases from J, with 16 bases between. Germline CDR1 and CDR2: SGHNT and YENEEA. This CDR3 comprises 15 residues. The CDR3 sequence: CASSENRDKDNEQFF. The DNA for the CDR3 is TGTGCCAGCAGCGAAAACAGGGATAAAGACAATGAGCAGTTCTTC.

The chain is built from TRBV7-9 and TRBJ1-6, with 9 bases lining up with TRBD1. After removal of 5 bases from V and 7 bases from J, the junction contained 6 bases not matched to a gene. Per germline, CDR1 SEHNR and CDR2 FQNEAQ (reference sequence). The CDR3 totals 15 residues. In nucleotides, the CDR3 is TGTGCCAGCAGCCGACAGGGGGGTAGGAATTCACCCCTCCACTTT. This encodes CASSRQGGRNSPLHF.

The chain employs TRBV14 and TRBJ2-6; the D gene is possibly TRBD1 (6 bases). From germline, CDR1 is SGHDN and CDR2 FVKESK. The V and J ends lost 2 bases and 0 bases respectively, with 17 bases between them. This CDR3 has 19 amino acids. CDR3 bases: TGTGCCAGCAGCCAAAGACTGCCAGGGGTGACCTCTGGGGCCAACGTCCTGACTTTC. Its translation is CASSQRLPGVTSGANVLTF.